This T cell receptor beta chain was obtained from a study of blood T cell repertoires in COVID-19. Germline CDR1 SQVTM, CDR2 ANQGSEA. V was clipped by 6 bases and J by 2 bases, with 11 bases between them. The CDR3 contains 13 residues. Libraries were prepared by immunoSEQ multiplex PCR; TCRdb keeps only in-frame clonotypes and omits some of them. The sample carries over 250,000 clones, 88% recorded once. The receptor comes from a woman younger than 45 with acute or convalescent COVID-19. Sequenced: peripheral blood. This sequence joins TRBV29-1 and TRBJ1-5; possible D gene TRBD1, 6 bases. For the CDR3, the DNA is TGCAGCGTCGAGGGGGACGGCAATCAGCCCCAGCATTTT. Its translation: CSVEGDGNQPQHF.